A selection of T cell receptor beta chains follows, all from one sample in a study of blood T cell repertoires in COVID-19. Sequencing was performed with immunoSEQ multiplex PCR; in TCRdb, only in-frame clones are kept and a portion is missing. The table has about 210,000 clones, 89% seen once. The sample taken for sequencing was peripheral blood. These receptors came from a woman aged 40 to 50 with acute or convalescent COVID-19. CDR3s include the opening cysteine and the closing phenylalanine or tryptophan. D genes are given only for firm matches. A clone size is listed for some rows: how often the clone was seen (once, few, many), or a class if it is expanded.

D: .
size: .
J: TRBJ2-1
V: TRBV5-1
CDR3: CASSLEWARGPYNEQFF
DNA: TGCGCCAGCAGCTTGGAATGGGCGCGGGGGCCCTACAATGAGCAGTTCTTC

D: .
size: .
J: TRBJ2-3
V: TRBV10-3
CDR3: CAISFAGHRDADTQYF
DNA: TGTGCCATCAGTTTCGCGGGGCACCGAGACGCAGATACGCAGTATTTT

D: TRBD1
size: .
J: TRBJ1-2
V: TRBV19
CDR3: CASEGQGYGYTF
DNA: TGTGCCAGTGAAGGACAGGGCTATGGCTACACCTTC

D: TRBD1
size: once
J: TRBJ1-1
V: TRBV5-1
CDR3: CASSRTGGNTEAFF
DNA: TGCGCCAGCAGCCGGACAGGGGGGAACACTGAAGCTTTCTTT

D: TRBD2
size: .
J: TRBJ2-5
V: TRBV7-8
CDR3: CASSLLGLAATQETQYF
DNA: TGTGCCAGCAGCTTACTTGGACTAGCGGCAACTCAAGAGACCCAGTACTTC

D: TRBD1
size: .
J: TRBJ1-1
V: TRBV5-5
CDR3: CASSETGGARDTEAFF
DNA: TGTGCCAGCAGCGAGACAGGGGGCGCGAGGGACACTGAAGCTTTCTTT

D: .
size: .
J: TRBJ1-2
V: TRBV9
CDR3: CASNPHRRGPSDYTF
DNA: TGTGCCAGCAATCCGCACCGGCGGGGTCCTAGTGACTACACCTTC

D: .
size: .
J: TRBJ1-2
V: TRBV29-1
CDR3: CSVPQGYGYTF
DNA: TGCAGCGTCCCCCAGGGATATGGCTACACCTTC

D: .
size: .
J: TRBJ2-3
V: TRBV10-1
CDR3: CASRRDSASTDTQYF
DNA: TGCGCCAGCAGGAGAGACAGCGCTAGCACAGATACGCAGTATTTT

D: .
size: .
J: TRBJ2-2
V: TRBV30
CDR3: CAWSVPGIGTGELFF
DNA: TGTGCCTGGAGTGTACCGGGTATAGGCACCGGGGAGCTGTTTTTT

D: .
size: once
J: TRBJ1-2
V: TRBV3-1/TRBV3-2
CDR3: CASSHLGQGLGGYTF
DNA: TGTGCCAGCAGCCACCTCGGGCAGGGATTGGGTGGCTACACCTTC

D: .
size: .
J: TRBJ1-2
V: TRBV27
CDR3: CASSQLVGEGRGGYTF
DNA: TGTGCCAGCAGTCAGCTGGTTGGGGAGGGTCGCGGGGGCTACACCTTC

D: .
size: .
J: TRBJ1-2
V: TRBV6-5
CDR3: CASSTGESNYGYTF
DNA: TGTGCCAGCAGCACGGGGGAGTCTAACTATGGCTACACCTTC

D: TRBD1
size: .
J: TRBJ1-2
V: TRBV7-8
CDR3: CASSLTGDWFYGYTF
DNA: TGTGCCAGCAGCTTAACAGGGGATTGGTTCTATGGCTACACCTTC

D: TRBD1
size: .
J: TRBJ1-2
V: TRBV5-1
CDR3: CASSLAGTGGIRYGYTF
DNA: TGCGCCAGCAGCTTGGCCGGGACAGGGGGCATTAGGTATGGCTACACCTTC

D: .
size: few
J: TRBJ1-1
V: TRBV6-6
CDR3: CASSFGSGADTEAFF
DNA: TGTGCCAGCAGTTTCGGATCAGGGGCGGACACTGAAGCTTTCTTT

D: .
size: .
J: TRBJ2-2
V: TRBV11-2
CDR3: CASSPGGSWPGELFF
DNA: TGTGCCAGCAGCCCAGGAGGTTCTTGGCCCGGGGAGCTGTTTTTT

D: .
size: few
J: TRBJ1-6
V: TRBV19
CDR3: CASSIGRDLNSPLHF
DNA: TGTGCCAGTAGTATAGGGCGGGACCTTAATTCACCCCTCCACTTT

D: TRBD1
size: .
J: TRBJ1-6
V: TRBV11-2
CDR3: CASSLLQGAHNSPLHF
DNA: TGTGCCAGCAGCTTACTACAGGGGGCCCATAATTCACCCCTCCACTTT

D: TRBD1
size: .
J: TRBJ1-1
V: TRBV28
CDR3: CASSHSGGLAFF
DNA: TGTGCCAGCAGCCACTCAGGGGGCCTAGCTTTCTTT

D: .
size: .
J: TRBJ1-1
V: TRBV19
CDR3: CASSGGKLSGAFF
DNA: TGTGCCAGTAGTGGGGGAAAGCTTAGCGGAGCTTTCTTT

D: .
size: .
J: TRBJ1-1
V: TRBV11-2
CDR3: CASSRERGSEVFF
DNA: TGTGCCAGCAGCCGTGAGCGAGGATCTGAAGTCTTCTTT

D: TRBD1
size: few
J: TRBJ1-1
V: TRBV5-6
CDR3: CASSLGRTGVVTEAFF
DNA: TGTGCCAGCAGCTTGGGACGGACAGGGGTGGTAACTGAAGCTTTCTTT

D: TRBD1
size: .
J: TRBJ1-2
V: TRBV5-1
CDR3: CASSYYTGDLYGYTF
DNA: TGCGCCAGCAGCTATTATACAGGGGACCTCTATGGCTACACCTTC

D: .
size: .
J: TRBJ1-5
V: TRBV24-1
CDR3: CATGGTGRQPQHF
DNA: TGTGCCACCGGGGGAACAGGGCGGCAGCCCCAGCATTTT

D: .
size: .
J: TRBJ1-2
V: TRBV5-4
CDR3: CASSLVAQGRYGYTF
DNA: TGTGCCAGCAGCTTGGTGGCGCAGGGGCGATATGGCTACACCTTC

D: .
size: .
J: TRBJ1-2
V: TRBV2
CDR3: CASRENYGYTF
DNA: TGTGCCAGCAGAGAGAACTATGGCTACACCTTC

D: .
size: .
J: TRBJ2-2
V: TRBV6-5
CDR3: CASSLQLGELFF
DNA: TGTGCCAGCTCGCTCCAACTCGGGGAGCTGTTTTTT

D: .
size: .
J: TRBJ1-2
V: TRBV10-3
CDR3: CAGLRRDTEEAGYGYTF
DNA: TGTGCCGGGCTGCGACGGGATACGGAGGAGGCGGGCTATGGCTACACCTTC

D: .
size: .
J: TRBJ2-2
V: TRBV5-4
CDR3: CASSVLGQSAGELFF
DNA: TGTGCCAGCAGCGTCCTCGGACAGAGTGCCGGGGAGCTGTTTTTT

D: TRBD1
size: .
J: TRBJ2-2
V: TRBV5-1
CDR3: CASSRGQGRTGELFF
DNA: TGCGCCAGCAGCCGAGGACAGGGGAGGACCGGGGAGCTGTTTTTT

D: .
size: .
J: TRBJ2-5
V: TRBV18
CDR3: CASSLGGQETQYF
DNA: TGTGCCAGCTCACTGGGGGGCCAAGAGACCCAGTACTTC

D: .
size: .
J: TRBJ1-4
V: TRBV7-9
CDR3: CASSLGFGAANEKLFF
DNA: TGTGCCAGCAGCTTAGGGTTTGGGGCGGCTAATGAAAAACTGTTTTTT

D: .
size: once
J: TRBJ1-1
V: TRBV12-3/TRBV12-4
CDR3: CASSLPGSPEAFF
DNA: TGTGCCAGCAGTCTACCAGGGTCCCCTGAAGCTTTCTTT

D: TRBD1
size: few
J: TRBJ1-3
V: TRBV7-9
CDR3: CASTPKEGAKTIYF
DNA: TGTGCCAGCACCCCGAAGGAGGGGGCAAAAACCATATATTTT

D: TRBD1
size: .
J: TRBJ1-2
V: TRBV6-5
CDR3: CASSSAGTGNYGYTF
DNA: TGTGCCAGCAGTTCCGCCGGGACAGGGAACTATGGCTACACCTTC

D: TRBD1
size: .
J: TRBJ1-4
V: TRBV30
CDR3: CAWGQGSIGKLFF
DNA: TGTGCCTGGGGACAGGGAAGTATAGGAAAACTGTTTTTT

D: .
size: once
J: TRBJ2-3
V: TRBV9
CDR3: CASSVRGLDTQYF
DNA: TGTGCCAGCAGCGTACGGGGACTAGATACGCAGTATTTT

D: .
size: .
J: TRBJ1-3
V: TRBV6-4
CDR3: CASSDGPGNTIYF
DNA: TGTGCCAGCAGTGACGGGCCAGGAAACACCATATATTTT

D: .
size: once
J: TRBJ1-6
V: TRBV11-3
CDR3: CASSLGPTGSPLHF
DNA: TGTGCCAGCAGCTTAGGGCCGACGGGTTCACCCCTCCACTTT

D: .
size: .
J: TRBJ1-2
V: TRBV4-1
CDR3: CASSQAGENTF
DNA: TGCGCCAGCAGCCAAGCAGGGGAAAACACCTTC

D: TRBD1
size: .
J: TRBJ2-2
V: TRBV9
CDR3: CASSPGQGSTGELFF
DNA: TGTGCCAGCAGCCCCGGACAGGGCAGCACCGGGGAGCTGTTTTTT

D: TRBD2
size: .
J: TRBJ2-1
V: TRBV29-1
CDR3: CSVPAGGYYNEQFF
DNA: TGCAGCGTCCCAGCGGGGGGCTACTACAATGAGCAGTTCTTC

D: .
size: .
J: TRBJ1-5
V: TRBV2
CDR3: CASSESFEGTQPQHF
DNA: TGTGCCAGCAGTGAATCGTTTGAGGGTACTCAGCCCCAGCATTTT

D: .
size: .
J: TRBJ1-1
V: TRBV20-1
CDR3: CSASGGTSSAFF
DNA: TGCAGTGCTAGTGGCGGGACTTCCTCAGCTTTCTTT

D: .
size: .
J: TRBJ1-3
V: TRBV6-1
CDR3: CASSEAPSGNTIYF
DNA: TGTGCCAGCAGTGAAGCCCCATCTGGAAACACCATATATTTT

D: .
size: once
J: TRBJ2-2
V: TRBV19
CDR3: CASSQWRGHSTGELFF
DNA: TGTGCCAGTAGTCAATGGAGGGGGCATTCCACCGGGGAGCTGTTTTTT

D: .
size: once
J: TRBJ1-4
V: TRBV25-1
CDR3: CASSPQGLWEKLFF
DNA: TGTGCCAGCAGTCCCCAGGGTTTATGGGAAAAACTGTTTTTT

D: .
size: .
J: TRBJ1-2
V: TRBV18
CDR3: CASSPPTTPYGYTF
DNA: TGTGCCAGCTCACCACCGACGACTCCCTATGGCTACACCTTC

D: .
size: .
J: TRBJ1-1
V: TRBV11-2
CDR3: CASSLTQRNTEAFF
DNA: TGTGCCAGCAGCTTAACACAGAGAAACACTGAAGCTTTCTTT